This T cell receptor (beta chain) was found in a study of early T cells in non-severe SARS-CoV-2 infection. This clonotype showed up many times. The CDR3 length is 14 residues. Germline trimming cut 6 bases from V and 4 bases from J; bases unmatched to any gene: 6. In the library, individual cDNA molecules carried attached unique molecular identifiers. TCRdb re-derived calls from the 5' RACE reads in MiXCR, one entry per CDR3 protein. The profile shows more than 25,000 distinct CDR3 sequences, about 4.3% of them singletons. This rearrangement joins TRBV12-3 or TRBV12-4 to TRBJ2-7; 10 bases are shared with TRBD2. The specimen comprised whole blood, sampled at baseline. This receptor was obtained from an adult who was a healthcare worker with PCR-confirmed SARS-CoV-2 infection or an uninfected control (not recorded which). The CDR3 region has the DNA TGTGCCAGCAGGCTAGCGGGAGTCAGGTACGAGCAGTACTTC. It yields the protein CASRLAGVRYEQYF.